One sample yielded the 7 T cell receptor beta chains listed below, sequenced in a study of T cells in Graves' hyperthyroidism and ophthalmopathy. Amplified regions were TCR beta CDR3 sequences from RNA transcripts. HTBI primers were employed in a first-round RT-PCR of the TCR CDR3. TCRdb re-derived calls from the multiplex PCR reads in MiXCR, one entry per CDR3 protein. The data show roughly 800,000 distinct CDR3 sequences, over 35% seen once. The sequenced material came from blood. These receptor sequences come from a man between 18 and 29 years old with Graves' hyperthyroidism.

This clonotype was picked up a small number of times. This chain uses TRBV5-1 with TRBJ2-2, with 9 positions matching TRBD2. The V segment lost 4 bases and the J segment 6 bases; nucleotides outside the gene matches: 1. The germline CDR1 and CDR2 sequences are SGHRS and YFSETQ. The CDR3 is 13 residues long. The CDR3 region has the DNA TGCGCCAGCAGCCGGACTAGCGCCGGGGAGCTGTTTTTT. It encodes CASSRTSAGELFF.

This sequence joins TRBV24-1 and TRBJ2-2; the D call may be TRBD1 or TRBD2 (5 bases each). Germline V gives CDR1 KGHDR, CDR2 SFDVKD. With 2 bases removed from V and 7 bases from J, the gap between germline ends came to 10 bases. The CDR3 length is 14 residues. The DNA for the CDR3 is TGTGCCACCAGTGATTCGGGGCTGGGCGGGGAGCTGTTTTTT. This encodes CATSDSGLGGELFF.

This clonotype was recorded a few times. The chain joins TRBV9 to TRBJ2-7, with TRBD1 identical over 7 bases. Trimming at V came to 4 bases and at J to 0 bases, leaving 7 bases not matched to a gene. Germline V gene lookup returns CDR1 SGDLS and CDR2 YYNGEE. There are 15 residues in the CDR3. The CDR3 sequence: CASSPRTGYSYEQYF. DNA of the CDR3: TGTGCCAGCAGCCCCCGGACAGGATACTCCTACGAGCAGTACTTC.

This clonotype has a single count. The CDR3 DNA follows: TGTGCCAGCAGCCCCGCGTCGGGAATCGGGACTGAAGCTTTCTTT. It is translated as CASSPASGIGTEAFF. The chain recombines TRBV9 with TRBJ1-1; the D is unclear. V was cut by 4 bases and J by 5 bases, with 18 bases left in between. The CDR3 is 15 residues long. CDR1 and CDR2 from the germline V gene are SGDLS and YYNGEE.

Many counts were recorded for this clonotype. CDR3 coding DNA: TGTGCCAGCAGCGTAGAAGGGGAGGGGGCTGAAGCTTTCTTT. Translation gives CASSVEGEGAEAFF. The rearrangement links TRBV9 to TRBJ1-1, with a weak D call TRBD1 (6 bases). The germline V gene encodes CDR1 SGDLS and CDR2 YYNGEE. CDR3 size: 14 residues. V lost 0 bases, J lost 6 bases, and 12 bases lay in between.

The chain's CDR3 is CAIRGTGVGNQPQHF. DNA of the CDR3: TGTGCCATCAGGGGGACCGGGGTGGGCAATCAGCCCCAGCATTTT. This sequence joins TRBV10-3 and TRBJ1-5; the D gene is possibly TRBD1 (5 bases). The V end was cut by 6 bases, the J end by 2 bases, with 14 bases between. The CDR3 is made up of 15 amino acids. Looked up from germline, CDR1 is ENHRY and CDR2 is SYGVKD.

This clonotype was counted at least ten times. The J gene is TRBJ1-4, the V gene TRBV7-2; 8 bases match TRBD1. CDR3 length equals 14 residues. J was trimmed by 8 bases and V by 5 bases; bases with no gene match: 7. Germline assignment: CDR1 SGHTA and CDR2 FQGNSA. The CDR3 spells CASSQQGVREKLFF. The DNA for the CDR3 is TGTGCCAGCAGCCAACAGGGGGTGAGAGAAAAACTGTTTTTT.